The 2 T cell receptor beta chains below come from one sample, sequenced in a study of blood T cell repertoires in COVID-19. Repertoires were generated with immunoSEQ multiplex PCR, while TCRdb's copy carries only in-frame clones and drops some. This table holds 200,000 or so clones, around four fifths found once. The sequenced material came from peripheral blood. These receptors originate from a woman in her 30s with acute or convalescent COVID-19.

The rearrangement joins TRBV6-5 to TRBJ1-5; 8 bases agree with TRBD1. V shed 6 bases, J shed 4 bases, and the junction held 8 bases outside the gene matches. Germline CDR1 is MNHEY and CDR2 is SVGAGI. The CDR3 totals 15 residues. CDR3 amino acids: CASSRWQGANQPQHF. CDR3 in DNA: TGTGCCAGCAGCCGGTGGCAGGGGGCGAATCAGCCCCAGCATTTT.

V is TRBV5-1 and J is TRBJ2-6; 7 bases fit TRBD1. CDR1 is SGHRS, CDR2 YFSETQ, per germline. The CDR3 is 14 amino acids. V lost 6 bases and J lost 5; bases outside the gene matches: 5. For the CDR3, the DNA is TGCGCCAGCACCGAGACAGGGCGGGCCAACGTCCTGACTTTC. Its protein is CASTETGRANVLTF. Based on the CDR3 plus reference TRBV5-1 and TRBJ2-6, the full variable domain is KAGVTQTPRYLIKTRGQQVTLSCSPISGHRSVSWYQQTPGQGLQFLFEYFSETQRNKGNFPGRFSGRQFSNSRSEMNVSTLELGDSALYLCASTETGRANVLTFGAGSRLTVL.